What follows describes a single TCR beta chain. Antigen unknown. This specimen belongs to a study of T cells in Graves' hyperthyroidism and ophthalmopathy. Patients were aged 18 to 65, had disease duration under 2 months, and had newly diagnosed hyperthyroidism. Patients showing uncontrolled infection, other autoimmune disease, pregnancy or lactation were ineligible. There are 13 residues in the CDR3. V lost 10 bases and J lost 3, with 15 bases in between. The germline V gene has CDR1 MNHNS and CDR2 SASEGT. TCR beta CDR3 sequences were amplified from RNA transcripts. The HTBI primer set drove a first-round RT-PCR of the TCR CDR3. TCRdb processed the multiplex PCR reads anew with MiXCR; each CDR3 protein has one entry. The sample records 650,000 to 850,000 distinct CDR3 sequences, 18% being singletons. Whole-study findings and limits: Most thyroid-expanded clonotypes above 0.001 were also found in blood. The model foresaw ophthalmopathy a median roughly 6 months prior to onset.

V and J are TRBV6-1 and TRBJ2-5; D is perhaps TRBD1 (6 bases). The sample consisted of blood. This receptor was identified in a woman between 50 and 59 years old with Graves' hyperthyroidism that later progressed to Graves' ophthalmopathy. Here the CDR3 DNA reads TGTGCCACCATTTACGCAGGGGAAGAGACCCAGTACTTC. Translating it yields CATIYAGEETQYF.